This T cell receptor (beta chain) derives from a study of blood T cell repertoires in COVID-19. On the study more broadly: In each case, the material was cDNA or gDNA derived from T cells, B-cell-depleted T cells, or PBMCs.

The V segment lost 2 bases and the J segment 3 bases; nucleotides outside the gene matches: 10. In germline, CDR1 is MDHEN, CDR2 SYDVKM. CDR3 length equals 18 residues. Sequenced by immunoSEQ multiplex PCR; TCRdb stores in-frame clones only, minus some. The table lists approximately 270,000 clones, around 90% of them singletons. The clonotype was recovered from a man aged 80 or over with acute or convalescent COVID-19. The V and J genes are TRBV28 and TRBJ1-4, with 9 bases aligning to TRBD1. The sample consisted of peripheral blood. The CDR3 region has the DNA TGTGCCAGCAGTTTAACCCCACAGGGGGCGTTTCCTAATGAAAAACTGTTTTTT. This gives the protein CASSLTPQGAFPNEKLFF.